The clone carrying this T cell receptor beta chain appeared a few times. Between the trimmed V and J ends, which lost 4 bases and 3 bases, there was a span of 22 bases. Germline CDR1 is GTSNPN and CDR2 is SVGIG (reference sequence). This CDR3 contains 17 residues. Original processing methods: It was from reference gene primer amplification that nucleated cell counts were estimated. The method was immunoSEQ multiplex PCR; TCRdb's version includes in-frame clones alone and lacks a portion of them. That table furnishes V, J and clone size, whereas the DNA furnished D and trimming. This table has over 100,000 clones, 84% appearing once. This record comes from a study of blood T cell repertoires in COVID-19.

Sequencing was done on a sample of peripheral blood. The chain employs TRBV30 and TRBJ1-5; D might be TRBD1 (6 bases). The origin of this receptor is a woman aged 50 to 65 with acute or convalescent COVID-19. CDR3 in amino acids: CAWNTKQGQGNNQPQHF. The CDR3 nucleotides read TGTGCCTGGAACACCAAACAGGGTCAGGGAAACAATCAGCCCCAGCATTTT.